A single sample is the source of the 9 T cell receptor beta chains below, sequenced in a study of T-cell memory formation after mild COVID-19. TCRdb reprocessed the 5' RACE reads with MiXCR, giving one entry per CDR3 protein. The data hold 250,000 to 300,000 distinct CDR3 sequences, with 16% observed a single time. Material: PBMCs or a T cell subset sorted from them (not recorded which). All receptors derive from a young man who had mild COVID-19 (a few samples of this study predate the infection). Cell type and time point are not known.

This clonotype turned up a few times. The chain joins TRBV18 to TRBJ1-6, with no clear D. Germline V lookup: CDR1 KGHSH, CDR2 LQKENI. V shed 3 bases and J shed 9 bases, with 12 bases lying between them. There are 14 residues in the CDR3. In DNA, the CDR3 is TGTGCCAGCTCACCGACACAAGGCTCTTCACCCCTCCACTTT. Protein: CASSPTQGSSPLHF.

J is TRBJ2-3 and V is TRBV7-9; 10 nucleotides align to TRBD1. This CDR3 is built from 15 residues. Per germline, CDR1 SEHNR and CDR2 FQNEAQ (reference sequence). V dropped 5 bases and J dropped 3; count of bases not matched to a gene: 5. DNA of the CDR3: TGTGCCAGCAGCCGGCCGGGACAGGGGACAGATACGCAGTATTTT. Protein sequence: CASSRPGQGTDTQYF.

The chain links TRBV10-3 to TRBJ2-1; D is ambiguous. The CDR3 is made up of 13 amino acids. Trimming removed 4 bases from V and 3 bases from J, with 7 bases in between. Germline-derived CDR1 and CDR2 are ENHRY and SYGVKD. This CDR3 is CAISATLYNEQFF. In DNA, the CDR3 is TGTGCCATCAGTGCGACACTCTACAATGAGCAGTTCTTC.

The rearrangement joins TRBV7-9 to TRBJ2-3; D is unresolved. V lost 4 bases to trimming and J lost 0 bases, with 8 bases between them. From germline, CDR1 is SEHNR and CDR2 FQNEAQ (reference sequence). The CDR3 consists of 14 residues. CDR3 sequence reads: CASSSRFSTDTQYF. DNA for the CDR3: TGTGCCAGCAGCTCCCGGTTTAGCACAGATACGCAGTATTTT.

This clonotype appeared a few times. The chain recombines TRBV7-9 with TRBJ2-7; D remains ambiguous. CDR3 length: 15 amino acids. V was clipped by 5 bases and J by 0 bases, with 14 bases between them. CDR1 is SEHNR and CDR2 is FQNEAQ in the germline V gene (reference sequence). As DNA, the CDR3 is TGTGCCAGCAGCCTTGCTTCGTCCGGCTCCTACGAGCAGTACTTC. Translation: CASSLASSGSYEQYF.

The V and J genes are TRBV6-6 and TRBJ2-2; D ambiguous. The V end lost 4 bases, the J end lost 4 bases, and 4 bases lay between the germline ends. The CDR3 runs 12 residues. Germline loops: CDR1 MNHNY, CDR2 SVGAGI (reference sequence). This CDR3 is CASSWRTGELFF. In DNA, the CDR3 is TGTGCCAGCAGTTGGCGCACCGGGGAGCTGTTTTTT.

The chain is built from TRBV6-6 and TRBJ1-5; 7 bases match TRBD1. The CDR3 is 15 amino acids. Germline V CDR1 and CDR2: MNHNY, SVGAGI (reference sequence). V dropped 2 bases and J dropped 3; count of bases not matched to a gene: 4. Here the CDR3 DNA reads TGTGCCAGCAGTTACAGCACAGGGGCCAATCAGCCCCAGCATTTT. This gives the protein CASSYSTGANQPQHF.

This rearrangement joins TRBV20-1 to TRBJ2-5; 7 bases are a match to TRBD1. Unmatched junction bases numbered 8, after V lost 6 bases and J lost 1 base. There are 14 residues in the CDR3. Germline V gene data show CDR1 as DFQATT and CDR2 as SNEGSKA (reference sequence). The CDR3 spells CSATTGRAQETQYF. The CDR3 nucleotides read TGCAGTGCAACGACAGGGCGGGCCCAAGAGACCCAGTACTTC.

In its sample, this clonotype was seen a few times. This chain links TRBV27 with TRBJ1-4; 8 nucleotides align to TRBD1. Trimming cost V 2 bases and J 7 bases; bases outside gene matches: 21. Germline CDR1 MNHEY, CDR2 SMNVEV (reference sequence). This CDR3 comprises 20 residues. CDR3 loop: CASSLRSRGLKARDSEKLFF. The CDR3 region has the DNA TGTGCCAGCAGTTTACGGAGCAGGGGGCTGAAGGCGAGAGACAGTGAAAAACTGTTTTTT.